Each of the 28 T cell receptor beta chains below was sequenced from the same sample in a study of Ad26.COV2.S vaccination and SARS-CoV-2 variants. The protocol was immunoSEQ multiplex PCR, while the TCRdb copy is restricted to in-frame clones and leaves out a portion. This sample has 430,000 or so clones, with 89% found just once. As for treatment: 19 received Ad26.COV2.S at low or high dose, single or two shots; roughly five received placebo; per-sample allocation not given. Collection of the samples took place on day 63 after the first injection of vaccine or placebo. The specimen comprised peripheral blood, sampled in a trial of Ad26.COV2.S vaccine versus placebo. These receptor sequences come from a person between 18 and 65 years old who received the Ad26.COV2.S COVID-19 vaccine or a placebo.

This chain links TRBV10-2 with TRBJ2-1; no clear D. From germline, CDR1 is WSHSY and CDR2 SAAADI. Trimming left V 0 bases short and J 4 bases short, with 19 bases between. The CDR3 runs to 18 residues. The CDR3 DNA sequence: TGCGCCAGCAGTGAGTCGAGTCTGGCGGCTTTGCGTTACAATGAGCAGTTCTTC. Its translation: CASSESSLAALRYNEQFF.

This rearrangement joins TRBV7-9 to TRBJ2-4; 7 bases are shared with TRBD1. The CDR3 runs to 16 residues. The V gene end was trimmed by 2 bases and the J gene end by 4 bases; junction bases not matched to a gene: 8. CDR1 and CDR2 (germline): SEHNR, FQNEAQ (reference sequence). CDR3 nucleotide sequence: TGTGCCAGCAGCTTATTCGACAGGGTCGGTAAAAACATTCAGTACTTC. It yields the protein CASSLFDRVGKNIQYF.

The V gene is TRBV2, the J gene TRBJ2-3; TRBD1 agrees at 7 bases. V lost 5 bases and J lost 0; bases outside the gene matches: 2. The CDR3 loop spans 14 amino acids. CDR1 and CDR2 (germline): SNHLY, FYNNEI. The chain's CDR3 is CASSWDRSTDTQYF. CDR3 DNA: TGTGCCAGCAGTTGGGACAGAAGCACAGATACGCAGTATTTT.

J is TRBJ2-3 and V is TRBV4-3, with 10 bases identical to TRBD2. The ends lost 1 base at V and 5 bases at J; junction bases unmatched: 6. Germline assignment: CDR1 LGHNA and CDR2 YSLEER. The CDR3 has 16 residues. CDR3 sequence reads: CASSQGAGGPGDTQYF. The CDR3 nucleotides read TGCGCCAGCAGCCAAGGAGCGGGGGGGCCGGGAGATACGCAGTATTTT.

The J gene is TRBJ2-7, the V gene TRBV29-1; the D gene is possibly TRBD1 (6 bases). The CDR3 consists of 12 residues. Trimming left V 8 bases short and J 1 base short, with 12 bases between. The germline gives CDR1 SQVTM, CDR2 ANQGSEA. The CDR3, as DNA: TGCAGCACCCGCCAGGGGTCCTACGAGCAGTACTTC. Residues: CSTRQGSYEQYF.

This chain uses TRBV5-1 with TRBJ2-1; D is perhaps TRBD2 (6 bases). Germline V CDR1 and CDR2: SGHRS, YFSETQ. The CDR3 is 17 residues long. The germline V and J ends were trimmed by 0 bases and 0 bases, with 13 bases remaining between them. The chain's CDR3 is CASSLEGLASSYNEQFF. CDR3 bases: TGCGCCAGCAGCTTGGAGGGGCTAGCGAGCTCCTACAATGAGCAGTTCTTC.

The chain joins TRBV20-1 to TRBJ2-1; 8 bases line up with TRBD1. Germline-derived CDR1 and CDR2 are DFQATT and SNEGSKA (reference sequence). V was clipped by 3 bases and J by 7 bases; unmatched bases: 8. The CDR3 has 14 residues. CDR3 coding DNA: TGCAGTGCTAGTATCCGGGACAGGATAAATGAGCAGTTCTTC. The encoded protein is CSASIRDRINEQFF.

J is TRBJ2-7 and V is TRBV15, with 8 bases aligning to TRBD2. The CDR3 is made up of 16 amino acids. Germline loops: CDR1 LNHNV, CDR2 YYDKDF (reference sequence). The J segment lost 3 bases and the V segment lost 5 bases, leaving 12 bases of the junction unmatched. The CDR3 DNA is TGTGCCACCAGCTCCCTCGGAGTAGCGGGGAGCTACGAGCAGTACTTC. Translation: CATSSLGVAGSYEQYF.

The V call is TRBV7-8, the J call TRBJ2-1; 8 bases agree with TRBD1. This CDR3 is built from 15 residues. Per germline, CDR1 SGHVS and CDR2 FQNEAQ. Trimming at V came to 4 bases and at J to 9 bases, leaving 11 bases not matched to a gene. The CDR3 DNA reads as TGTGCCAGCAGCTCCCTCCGGGACAGGACCCCTGAGCAGTTCTTC. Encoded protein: CASSSLRDRTPEQFF.

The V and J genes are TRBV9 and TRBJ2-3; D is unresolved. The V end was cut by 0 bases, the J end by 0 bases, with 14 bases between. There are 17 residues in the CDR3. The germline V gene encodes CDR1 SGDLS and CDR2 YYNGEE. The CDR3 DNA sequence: TGTGCCAGCAGCGTAGGGAAGCTCGCTCTTAGCACAGATACGCAGTATTTT. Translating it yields CASSVGKLALSTDTQYF.

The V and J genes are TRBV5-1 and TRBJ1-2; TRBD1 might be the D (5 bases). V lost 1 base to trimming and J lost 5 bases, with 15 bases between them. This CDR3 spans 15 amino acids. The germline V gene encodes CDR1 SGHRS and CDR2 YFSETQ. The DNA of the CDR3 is TGCGCCAGCAGCTTGATACGGGGGAGGGGATATGGCTACACCTTC. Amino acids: CASSLIRGRGYGYTF. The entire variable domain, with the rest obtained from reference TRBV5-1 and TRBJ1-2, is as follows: KAGVTQTPRYLIKTRGQQVTLSCSPISGHRSVSWYQQTPGQGLQFLFEYFSETQRNKGNFPGRFSGRQFSNSRSEMNVSTLELGDSALYLCASSLIRGRGYGYTFGSGTRLTVV.

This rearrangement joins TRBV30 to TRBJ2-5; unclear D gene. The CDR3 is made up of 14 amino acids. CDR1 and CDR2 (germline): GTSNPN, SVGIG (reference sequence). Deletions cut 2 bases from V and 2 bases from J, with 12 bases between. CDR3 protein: CAWSLAVVQETQYF. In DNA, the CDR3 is TGTGCCTGGAGTCTGGCAGTAGTTCAAGAGACCCAGTACTTC.

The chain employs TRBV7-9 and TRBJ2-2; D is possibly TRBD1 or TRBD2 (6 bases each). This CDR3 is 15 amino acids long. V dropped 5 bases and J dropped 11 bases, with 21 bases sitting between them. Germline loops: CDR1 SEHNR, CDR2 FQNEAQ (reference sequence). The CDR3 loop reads CASSLGTPGVEELFF. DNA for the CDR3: TGTGCCAGCAGCCTTGGGACACCGGGGGTCGAAGAGCTGTTTTTT.

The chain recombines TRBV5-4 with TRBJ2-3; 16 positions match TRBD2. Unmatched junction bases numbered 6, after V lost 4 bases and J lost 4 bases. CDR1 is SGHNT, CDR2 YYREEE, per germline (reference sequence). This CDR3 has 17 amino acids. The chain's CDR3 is CASSPPGTSGGADTQYF. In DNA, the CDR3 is TGTGCCAGCAGCCCGCCCGGGACTAGCGGGGGGGCAGATACGCAGTATTTT.

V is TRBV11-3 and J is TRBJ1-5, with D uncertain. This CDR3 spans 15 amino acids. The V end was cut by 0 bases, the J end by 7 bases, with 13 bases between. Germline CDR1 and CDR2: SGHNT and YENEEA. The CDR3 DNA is TGTGCCAGCAGCTTAGATCCCCCCGTAGGGCAGCCCCAGCATTTT. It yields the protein CASSLDPPVGQPQHF.

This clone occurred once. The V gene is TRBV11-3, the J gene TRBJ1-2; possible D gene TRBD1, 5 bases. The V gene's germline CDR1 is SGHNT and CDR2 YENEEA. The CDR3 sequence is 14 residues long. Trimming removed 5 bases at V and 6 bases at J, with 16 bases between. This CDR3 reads CASSPTGGRDGYTF. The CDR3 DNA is TGTGCCAGCAGCCCCACGGGGGGTCGGGATGGCTACACCTTC.

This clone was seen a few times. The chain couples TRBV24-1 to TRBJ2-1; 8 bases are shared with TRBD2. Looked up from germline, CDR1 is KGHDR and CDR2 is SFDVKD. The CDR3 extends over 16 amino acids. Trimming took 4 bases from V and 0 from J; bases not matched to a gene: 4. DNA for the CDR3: TGTGCCACCAGTGACCCGAGCGGGAGCTCCTACAATGAGCAGTTCTTC. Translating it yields CATSDPSGSSYNEQFF.

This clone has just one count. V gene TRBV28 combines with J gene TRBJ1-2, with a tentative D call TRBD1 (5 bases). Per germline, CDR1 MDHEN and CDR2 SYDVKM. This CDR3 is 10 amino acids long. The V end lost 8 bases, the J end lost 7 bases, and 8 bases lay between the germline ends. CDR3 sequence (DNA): TGTGCCAGCGGGGCTACTGGCTACACCTTC. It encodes CASGATGYTF.

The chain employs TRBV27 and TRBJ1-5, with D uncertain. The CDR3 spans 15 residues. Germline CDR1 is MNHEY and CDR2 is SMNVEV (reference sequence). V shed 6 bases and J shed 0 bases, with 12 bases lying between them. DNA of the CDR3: TGTGCCAGCAGAGTGGCACAGTATAGCAATCAGCCCCAGCATTTT. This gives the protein CASRVAQYSNQPQHF.

The CDR3 loop is CASSPGTPNTEAFF. Here the CDR3 DNA reads TGTGCCAGCAGCCCAGGGACACCCAACACTGAAGCTTTCTTT. V usage is TRBV7-8 and J usage is TRBJ1-1; D is perhaps TRBD1 (6 bases). This CDR3 has 14 residues. The germline gives CDR1 SGHVS, CDR2 FQNEAQ. Trimming cost V 5 bases and J 2 bases, with 12 bases left between them.

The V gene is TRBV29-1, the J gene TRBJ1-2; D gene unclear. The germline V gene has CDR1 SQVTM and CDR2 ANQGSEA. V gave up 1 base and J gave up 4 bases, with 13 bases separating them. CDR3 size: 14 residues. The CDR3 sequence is CSVEAFDKSYGYTF. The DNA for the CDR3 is TGCAGCGTTGAAGCCTTCGACAAGTCCTATGGCTACACCTTC.

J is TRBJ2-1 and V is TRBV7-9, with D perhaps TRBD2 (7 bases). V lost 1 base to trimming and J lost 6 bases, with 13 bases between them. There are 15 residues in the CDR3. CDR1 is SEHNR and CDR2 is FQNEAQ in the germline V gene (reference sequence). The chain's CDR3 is CASSLGEGVGNEQFF. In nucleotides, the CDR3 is TGTGCCAGCAGCTTAGGGGAGGGGGTGGGCAATGAGCAGTTCTTC.

CDR3 sequence reads: CASSFQLAVSTGELFF. Here the CDR3 DNA reads TGTGCCAGCAGCTTTCAACTAGCGGTATCCACCGGGGAGCTGTTTTTT. This chain connects TRBV13 to TRBJ2-2; 8 bases are a match to TRBD2. This CDR3 comprises 16 residues. The ends lost 3 bases at V and 4 bases at J; junction bases unmatched: 7. Germline assignment: CDR1 PRHDT and CDR2 FYEKMQ (reference sequence).

CDR3 protein: CASGVRSPWYF. CDR3 nucleotides: TGTGCCAGCGGGGTCAGGTCCCCGTGGTACTTC. The chain links TRBV28 to TRBJ2-7; D uncertain. Trimming removed 8 bases from V and 12 bases from J, with 17 bases in between. The CDR3 covers 11 residues. Germline lookup yields CDR1 MDHEN and CDR2 SYDVKM.

The CDR3 nucleotides are TGTGCCAGCTCACCATCGGGACAGACTAACTATGGCTACACCTTC. It yields the protein CASSPSGQTNYGYTF. This chain links TRBV18 with TRBJ1-2, with 7 bases aligning to TRBD1. The CDR3 runs to 15 residues. Germline CDR1 reads KGHSH; CDR2 reads LQKENI. V lost 2 bases and J lost 0; bases outside the gene matches: 3.

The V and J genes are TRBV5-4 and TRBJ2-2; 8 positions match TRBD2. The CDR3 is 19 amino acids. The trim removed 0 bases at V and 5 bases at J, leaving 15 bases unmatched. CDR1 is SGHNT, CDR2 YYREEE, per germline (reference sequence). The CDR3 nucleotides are TGTGCCAGCAGCTTGGAGCCCCGCGGTAGCGGGACATCGACCGGGGAGCTGTTTTTT. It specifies CASSLEPRGSGTSTGELFF.

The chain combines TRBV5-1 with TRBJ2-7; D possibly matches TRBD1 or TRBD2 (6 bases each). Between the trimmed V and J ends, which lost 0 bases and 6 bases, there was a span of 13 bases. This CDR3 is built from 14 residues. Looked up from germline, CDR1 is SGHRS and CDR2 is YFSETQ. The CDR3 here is CASSLDREDGEQYF. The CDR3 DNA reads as TGCGCCAGCAGCTTGGACAGGGAGGACGGCGAGCAGTACTTC.

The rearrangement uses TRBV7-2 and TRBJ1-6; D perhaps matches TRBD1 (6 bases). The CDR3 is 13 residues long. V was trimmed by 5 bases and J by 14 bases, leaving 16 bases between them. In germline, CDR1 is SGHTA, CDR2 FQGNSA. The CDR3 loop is CASSPTTTGTLHF. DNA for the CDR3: TGTGCCAGCAGCCCTACAACGACAGGCACCCTCCACTTT.